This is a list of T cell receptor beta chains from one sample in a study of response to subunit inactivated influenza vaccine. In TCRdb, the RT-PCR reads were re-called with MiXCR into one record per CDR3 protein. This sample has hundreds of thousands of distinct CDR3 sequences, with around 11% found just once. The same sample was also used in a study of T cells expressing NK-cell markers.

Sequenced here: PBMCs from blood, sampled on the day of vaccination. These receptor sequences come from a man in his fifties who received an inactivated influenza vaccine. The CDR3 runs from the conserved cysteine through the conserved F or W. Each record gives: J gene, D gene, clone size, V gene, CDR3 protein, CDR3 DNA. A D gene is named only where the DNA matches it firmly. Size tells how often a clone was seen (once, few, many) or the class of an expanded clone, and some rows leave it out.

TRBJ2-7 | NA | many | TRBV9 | CASSPGGGNDYEQYF | TGTGCCAGCAGCCCAGGGGGAGGGAATGACTACGAGCAGTACTTC
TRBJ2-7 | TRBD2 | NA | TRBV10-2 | CASSVGRSYEQYF | TGCGCCAGCAGTGTCGGGAGGTCCTACGAGCAGTACTTC
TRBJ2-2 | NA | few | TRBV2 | CAIRDIANTGELFF | TGTGCCATCCGGGACATAGCGAACACCGGGGAGCTGTTTTTT
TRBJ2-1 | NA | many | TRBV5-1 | CASSLSFSYNEQFF | TGCGCCAGCAGCTTAAGTTTCTCCTACAATGAGCAGTTCTTC
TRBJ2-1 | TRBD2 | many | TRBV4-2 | CASSLSLSTSGGTNEQFF | TGTGCCAGCAGCCTTAGCCTTTCTACTAGCGGGGGGACCAATGAGCAGTTCTTC
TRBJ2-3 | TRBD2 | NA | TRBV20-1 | CSARGYSGGTDTQYF | TGCAGTGCTAGAGGATATAGCGGGGGTACAGATACGCAGTATTTT
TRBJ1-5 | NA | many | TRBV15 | CATSRDIVGQPQHF | TGTGCCACCAGCAGAGATATCGTCGGCCAGCCCCAGCATTTT
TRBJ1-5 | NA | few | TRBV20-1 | CSAKRGYGNQPQHF | TGCAGTGCAAAGAGAGGGTATGGCAATCAGCCCCAGCATTTT
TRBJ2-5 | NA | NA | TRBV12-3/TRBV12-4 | CASSLRAGGTQYF | TGTGCCAGCAGTTTAAGGGCCGGAGGGACCCAGTACTTC
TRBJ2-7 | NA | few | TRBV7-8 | CASSLELGGYEQYF | TGTGCCAGCAGCTTAGAGCTAGGGGGCTACGAGCAGTACTTC
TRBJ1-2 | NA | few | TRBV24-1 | CATSDAGLTYYTF | TGTGCCACCAGTGACGCGGGACTAACGTACTACACCTTC
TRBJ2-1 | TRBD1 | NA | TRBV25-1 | CASSSYRGLKDEQFF | TGTGCCAGCAGTTCATACAGGGGGCTTAAAGATGAGCAGTTCTTC
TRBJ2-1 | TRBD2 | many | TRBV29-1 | CSVEEVAGGYNEQFF | TGCAGCGTTGAAGAGGTCGCGGGGGGTTACAATGAGCAGTTCTTC
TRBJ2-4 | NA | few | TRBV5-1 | CASSLGGSVQYF | TGCGCCAGCAGCTTGGGGGGTTCGGTTCAGTACTTC
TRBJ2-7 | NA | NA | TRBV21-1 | CASSKGDRYEQYF | TGTGCCAGCAGCAAAGGGGACAGGTACGAGCAGTACTTC
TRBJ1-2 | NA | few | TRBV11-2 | CASSPNTASGTSNYGYTF | TGTGCCAGCAGCCCGAATACCGCTTCCGGGACATCTAACTATGGCTACACCTTC
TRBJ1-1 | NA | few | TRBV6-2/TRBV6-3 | CASKGTVNTEAFF | TGTGCCAGCAAGGGGACGGTGAACACTGAAGCTTTCTTT
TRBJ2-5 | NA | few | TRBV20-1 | CSAAHPGSETQYF | TGCAGTGCAGCTCACCCTGGATCCGAGACCCAGTACTTC
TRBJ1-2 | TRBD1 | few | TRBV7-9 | CASSPLGTGKYGYTF | TGTGCCAGCAGCCCCCTAGGGACAGGGAAATATGGCTACACCTTC
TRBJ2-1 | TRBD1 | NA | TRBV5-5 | CASSLEVQGAGEQFF | TGTGCCAGCAGCTTGGAGGTCCAGGGGGCCGGGGAGCAGTTCTTC